The source of this TCR beta chain is a study of cytomegalovirus exposure and HLA in healthy donors. Primers for the PCR totalled 60 Vbeta and 13 Jbeta. The method was immunoSEQ multiplex PCR; TCRdb's version includes in-frame clones alone and lacks a portion of them. This sample yields around 140,000 clones, of which approximately 87% are seen a single time; 4.5% to 6.5% belongs to the top ten. This receptor was identified in a woman under 40 in good health and CMV-seronegative. The source material was PBMCs.

CDR3 loop: CASSVAQQEPNTGELFF. The CDR3 DNA sequence: TGTGCCAGCAGCGTAGCTCAACAGGAACCGAACACCGGGGAGCTGTTTTTT. The rearrangement joins TRBV9 to TRBJ2-2, with a possible D match to TRBD1 (5 bases). The CDR3 is 17 amino acids. Germline CDR1 reads SGDLS; CDR2 reads YYNGEE. V was clipped by 0 bases and J by 0 bases, with 12 bases between them.